These 15 T cell receptor beta chains were all obtained from the same sample, sequenced in a study of early T cells in non-severe SARS-CoV-2 infection. TCRdb re-called the 5' RACE reads with MiXCR, one entry per CDR3 protein. In the table there are around 60,000 distinct CDR3 sequences, over 9% of which are singletons. The sequenced sample was whole blood, obtained at baseline. The receptors were sampled from an adult who was a healthcare worker with PCR-confirmed SARS-CoV-2 infection or an uninfected control (not recorded which).

For the CDR3, the DNA is TGTGCCAGCAGCAAACGCTCCAGGGCGTACAATGAGCAGTTCTTC. This encodes CASSKRSRAYNEQFF. This chain links TRBV21-1 with TRBJ2-1; TRBD1, the table's D call, was not compared with the DNA. TRBV21-1 is annotated as a pseudogene. CDR3 length equals 15 residues.

V gene TRBV10-3 combines with J gene TRBJ2-3; 7 bases are a match to TRBD2. J gave up 1 base and V 2 bases, and 0 bases lay outside the gene matches. Germline V CDR1 and CDR2: ENHRY, SYGVKD. This CDR3 spans 14 amino acids. The CDR3: CAISEGGGTDTQYF. Here the CDR3 DNA reads TGTGCCATCAGTGAGGGGGGGGGCACAGATACGCAGTATTTT.

V gene TRBV7-2 combines with J gene TRBJ2-2; TRBD1 matches at 8 bases. This CDR3 comprises 15 residues. The germline gives CDR1 SGHTA, CDR2 FQGNSA. V trimming: 3 bases; J trimming: 2 bases; junction bases outside the gene matches: 2. This CDR3 reads CASSLQGANTGELFF. DNA for the CDR3: TGTGCCAGCAGCTTGCAGGGGGCTAACACCGGGGAGCTGTTTTTT.

Only a few counts were recorded for this clonotype. The chain uses TRBV7-6 and TRBJ2-3; no clear D. The germline V gene encodes CDR1 SGHVS and CDR2 FNYEAQ. V was clipped by 4 bases and J by 0 bases, with 8 bases between them. The CDR3 spans 14 residues. In DNA, the CDR3 is TGTGCCAGCAGCTCACCAGACAGCACAGATACGCAGTATTTT. It yields the protein CASSSPDSTDTQYF.

This clonotype has a count of ten or more. The chain recombines TRBV18 with TRBJ2-3, with 8 bases lining up with TRBD1. This CDR3 comprises 15 residues. Trimming at V came to 4 bases and at J to 4 bases, leaving 7 bases not matched to a gene. Germline lookup yields CDR1 KGHSH and CDR2 LQKENI. CDR3 sequence reads: CASSRRQGRSDTQYF. The CDR3 nucleotides read TGTGCCAGCTCACGCCGACAGGGGAGATCAGATACGCAGTATTTT.

In this sample, this clonotype turned up a few times. V gene TRBV27 combines with J gene TRBJ2-3; the D gene is possibly TRBD2 (6 bases). V lost 8 bases to trimming and J lost 1 base, with 16 bases between them. The V gene's germline CDR1 is MNHEY and CDR2 SMNVEV (reference sequence). This CDR3 is 15 amino acids long. DNA of the CDR3: TGTGCCAGCCGCCAGCCCGCTAGCGGCACAGATACGCAGTATTTT. Translation: CASRQPASGTDTQYF.

The chain combines TRBV2 with TRBJ1-6, with D possibly TRBD1 on 6 matching bases. Germline V lookup: CDR1 SNHLY, CDR2 FYNNEI. The V end lost 7 bases, the J end lost 8 bases, and 15 bases lay between the germline ends. This CDR3 is 14 amino acids long. The CDR3: CASNGAYRDSPLHF. CDR3 sequence (DNA): TGTGCCAGCAACGGAGCGTACAGGGATTCACCCCTCCACTTT.

The chain uses TRBV2 and TRBJ2-7; D gene ambiguous. Germline CDR1 is SNHLY and CDR2 is FYNNEI. The ends were cut back, 7 bases at V and 6 bases at J, with 19 bases in the middle. The CDR3 extends over 14 amino acids. The CDR3 nucleotides are TGTGCCAGCACCGAAGGCTGGGCTGTAGTCGAGCAGTACTTC. Its protein product is CASTEGWAVVEQYF.

This clonotype was recorded many times. This chain uses TRBV30 with TRBJ1-1, with D hard to call. The V gene's germline CDR1 is GTSNPN and CDR2 SVGIG (reference sequence). CDR3 length equals 13 residues. V lost 2 bases, J lost 1 base, and 8 bases lay in between. The CDR3 DNA reads as TGTGCCTGGAGTTTAGGACCGAACACTGAAGCTTTCTTT. Translating gives CAWSLGPNTEAFF.

J is TRBJ1-2 and V is TRBV11-2; D call uncertain. The CDR3 consists of 15 residues. The ends were cut back, 0 bases at V and 1 base at J, with 9 bases in the middle. Germline values: CDR1 SGHAT, CDR2 FQNNGV. The CDR3 nucleotides read TGTGCCAGCAGCTTAGAGGGTCTGAGTAACTATGGCTACACCTTC. It codes for CASSLEGLSNYGYTF.

This clonotype was observed a few times. The chain uses TRBV7-2 and TRBJ1-1; maybe TRBD1 (5 bases). Germline V lookup: CDR1 SGHTA, CDR2 FQGNSA. Trimming shortened V by 1 base and J by 7 bases, and 13 bases separated the two germline ends. The CDR3 has 14 residues. The CDR3 loop is CASSLGGRRVEAFF. CDR3 nucleotide sequence: TGTGCCAGCAGCTTAGGAGGTCGCAGGGTTGAAGCTTTCTTT.

The chain employs TRBV20-1 and TRBJ2-7; D not certain. Trimming shortened V by 2 bases and J by 0 bases, and 29 bases separated the two germline ends. Looked up from germline, CDR1 is DFQATT and CDR2 is SNEGSKA (reference sequence). CDR3 length: 20 residues. CDR3 loop: CSARTITGSPTHLSSYEQYF. For the CDR3, the DNA is TGCAGTGCTAGAACCATCACCGGGTCTCCAACCCACCTGAGCTCCTACGAGCAGTACTTC.

The chain is built from TRBV6-1 and TRBJ2-5; D remains ambiguous. V lost 3 bases and J 2 bases, leaving 10 bases between the germline ends. The CDR3 loop spans 14 amino acids. Germline CDR1 and CDR2: MNHNS and SASEGT. Here the CDR3 reads CASSDGFFQETQYF. CDR3 in DNA: TGTGCCAGCAGTGACGGGTTCTTTCAAGAGACCCAGTACTTC.

The sample holds a few counts of this clonotype. The V call is TRBV30, the J call TRBJ1-6; D possibly corresponds to TRBD1 (6 bases). V was pared by 0 bases and J by 7 bases, with 13 bases between. Germline loops: CDR1 GTSNPN, CDR2 SVGIG (reference sequence). The CDR3 consists of 15 residues. Here the CDR3 reads CAWSVEDRGNSPLHF. For the CDR3, the DNA is TGTGCCTGGAGTGTAGAGGACAGAGGCAATTCACCCCTCCACTTT.

This chain links TRBV7-8 with TRBJ2-1; no clear D. Germline CDR1 reads SGHVS; CDR2 reads FQNEAQ. This CDR3 comprises 13 residues. The V and J ends lost 4 bases and 8 bases respectively, with 12 bases between them. This chain's CDR3 is CASSSGPSYEQFF. CDR3 DNA sequence: TGTGCCAGCAGCTCTGGGCCTAGTTATGAGCAGTTCTTC.